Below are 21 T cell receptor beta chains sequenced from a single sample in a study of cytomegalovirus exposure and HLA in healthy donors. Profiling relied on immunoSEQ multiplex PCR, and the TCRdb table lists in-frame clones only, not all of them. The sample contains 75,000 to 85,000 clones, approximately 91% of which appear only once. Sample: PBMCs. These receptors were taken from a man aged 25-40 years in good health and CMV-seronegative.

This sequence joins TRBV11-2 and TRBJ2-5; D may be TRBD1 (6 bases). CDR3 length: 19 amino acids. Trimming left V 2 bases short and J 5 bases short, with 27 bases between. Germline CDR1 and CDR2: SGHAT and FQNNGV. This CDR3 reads CASSLRDQGTYAARETQYF. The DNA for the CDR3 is TGTGCCAGCAGCTTAAGGGACCAGGGGACCTACGCCGCCCGGGAGACCCAGTACTTC.

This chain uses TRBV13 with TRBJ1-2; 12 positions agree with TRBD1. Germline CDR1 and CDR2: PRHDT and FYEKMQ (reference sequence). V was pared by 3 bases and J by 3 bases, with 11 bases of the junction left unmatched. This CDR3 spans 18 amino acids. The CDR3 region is CASSLGATGTGGYYGYTF. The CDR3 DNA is TGTGCCAGCAGCTTGGGTGCCACCGGGACAGGGGGCTACTATGGCTACACCTTC.

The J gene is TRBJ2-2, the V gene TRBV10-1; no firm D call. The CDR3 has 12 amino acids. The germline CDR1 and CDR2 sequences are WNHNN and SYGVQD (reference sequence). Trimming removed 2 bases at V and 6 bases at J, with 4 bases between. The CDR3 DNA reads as TGCGCCAGCAGTGAGCTTGCCGGGGAGCTGTTTTTT. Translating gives CASSELAGELFF.

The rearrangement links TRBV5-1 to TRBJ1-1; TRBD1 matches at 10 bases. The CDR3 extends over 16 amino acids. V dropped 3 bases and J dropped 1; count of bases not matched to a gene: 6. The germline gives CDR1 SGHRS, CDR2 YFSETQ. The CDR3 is CASSSRQGAANTEAFF. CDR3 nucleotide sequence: TGCGCCAGCAGCTCGCGACAGGGGGCTGCGAACACTGAAGCTTTCTTT.

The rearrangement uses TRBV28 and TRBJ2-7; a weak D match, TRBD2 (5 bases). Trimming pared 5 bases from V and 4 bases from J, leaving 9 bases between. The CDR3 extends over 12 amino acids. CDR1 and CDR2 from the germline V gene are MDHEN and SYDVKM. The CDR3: CASSPPGYEQYF. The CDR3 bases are TGTGCCAGCAGTCCGCCGGGATACGAGCAGTACTTC.

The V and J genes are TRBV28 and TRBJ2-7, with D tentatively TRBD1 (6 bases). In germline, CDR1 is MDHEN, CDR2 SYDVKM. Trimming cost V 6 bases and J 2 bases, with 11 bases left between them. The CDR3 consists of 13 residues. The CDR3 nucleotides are TGTGCCAGCAGCTTGGGGGCTCCCTACGAGCAGTACTTC. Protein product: CASSLGAPYEQYF.

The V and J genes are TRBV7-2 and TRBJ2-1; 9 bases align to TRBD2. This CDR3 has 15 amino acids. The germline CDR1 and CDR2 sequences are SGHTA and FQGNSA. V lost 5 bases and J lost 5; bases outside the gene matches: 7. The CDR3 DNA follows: TGTGCCAGCAGCGGTCAGCGGGGGGAACACAATGAGCAGTTCTTC. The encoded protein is CASSGQRGEHNEQFF.

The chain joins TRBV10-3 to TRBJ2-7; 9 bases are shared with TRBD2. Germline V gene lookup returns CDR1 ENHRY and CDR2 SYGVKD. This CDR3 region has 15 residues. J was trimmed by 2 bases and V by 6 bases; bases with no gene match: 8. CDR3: CAIRATSGQPYEQYF. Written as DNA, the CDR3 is TGTGCCATCAGGGCGACTAGCGGACAGCCCTACGAGCAGTACTTC.

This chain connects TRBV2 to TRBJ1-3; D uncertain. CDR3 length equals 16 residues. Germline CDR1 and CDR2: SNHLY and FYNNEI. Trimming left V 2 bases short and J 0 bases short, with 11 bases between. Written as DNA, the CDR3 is TGTGCCAGCAGTGAAATTTCCGCAGGCTCTGGAAACACCATATATTTT. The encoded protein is CASSEISAGSGNTIYF.

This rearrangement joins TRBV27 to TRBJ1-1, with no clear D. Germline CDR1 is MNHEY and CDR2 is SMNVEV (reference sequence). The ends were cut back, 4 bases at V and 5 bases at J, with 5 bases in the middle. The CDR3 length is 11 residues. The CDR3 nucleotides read TGTGCCAGCAGTTCGGTAACTGAAGCTTTCTTT. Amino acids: CASSSVTEAFF.

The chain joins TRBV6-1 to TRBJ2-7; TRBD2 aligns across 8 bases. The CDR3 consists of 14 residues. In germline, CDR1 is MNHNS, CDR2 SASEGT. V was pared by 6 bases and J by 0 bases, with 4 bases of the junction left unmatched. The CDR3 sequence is CASRISGTSYEQYF. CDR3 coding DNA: TGTGCCAGCAGAATTAGCGGGACCTCCTACGAGCAGTACTTC.

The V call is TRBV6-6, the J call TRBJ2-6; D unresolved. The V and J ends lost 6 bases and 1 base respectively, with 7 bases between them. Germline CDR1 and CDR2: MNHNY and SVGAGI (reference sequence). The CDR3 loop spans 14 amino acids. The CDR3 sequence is CASSPGSGANVLTF. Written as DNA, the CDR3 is TGTGCCAGCAGCCCAGGATCTGGGGCCAACGTCCTGACTTTC.

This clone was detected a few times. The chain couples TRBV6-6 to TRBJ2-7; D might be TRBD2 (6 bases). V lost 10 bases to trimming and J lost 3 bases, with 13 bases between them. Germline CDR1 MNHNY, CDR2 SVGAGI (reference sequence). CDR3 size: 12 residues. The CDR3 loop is CATRLGIYEQYF. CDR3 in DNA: TGTGCCACCAGACTAGGAATCTACGAGCAGTACTTC.

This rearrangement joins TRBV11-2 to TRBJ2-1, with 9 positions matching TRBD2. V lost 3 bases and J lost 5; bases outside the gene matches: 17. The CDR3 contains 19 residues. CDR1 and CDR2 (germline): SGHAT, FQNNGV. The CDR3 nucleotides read TGTGCCAGCAGCTTTCGTAGCGGGAGAACGCCAACAAATAACAATGAGCAGTTCTTC. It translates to CASSFRSGRTPTNNNEQFF.

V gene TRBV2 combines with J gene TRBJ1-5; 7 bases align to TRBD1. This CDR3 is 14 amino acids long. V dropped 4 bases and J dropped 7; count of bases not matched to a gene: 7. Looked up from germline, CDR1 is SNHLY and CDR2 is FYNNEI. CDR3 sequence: CASSAGQTLQPQHF. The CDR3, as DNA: TGTGCCAGCAGTGCGGGACAGACTCTCCAGCCCCAGCATTTT.

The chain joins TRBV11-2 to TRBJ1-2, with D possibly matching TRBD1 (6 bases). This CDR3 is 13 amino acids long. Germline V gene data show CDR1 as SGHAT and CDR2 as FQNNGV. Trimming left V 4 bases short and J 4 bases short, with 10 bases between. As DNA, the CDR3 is TGTGCCAGCAGCTCAACAGGGTTCTATGGCTACACCTTC. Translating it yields CASSSTGFYGYTF.

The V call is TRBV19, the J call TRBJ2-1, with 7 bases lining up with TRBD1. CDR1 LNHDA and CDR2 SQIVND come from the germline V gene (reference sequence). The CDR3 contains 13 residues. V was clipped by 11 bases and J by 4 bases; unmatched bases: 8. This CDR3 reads CASQGSLYNEQFF. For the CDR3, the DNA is TGTGCCTCACAGGGGAGCCTATACAATGAGCAGTTCTTC.

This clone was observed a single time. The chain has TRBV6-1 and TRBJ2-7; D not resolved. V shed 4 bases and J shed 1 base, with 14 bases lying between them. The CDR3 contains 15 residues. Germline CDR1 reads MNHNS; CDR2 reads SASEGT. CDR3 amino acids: CASSGPDGKSYEQYF. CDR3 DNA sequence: TGTGCCAGCAGTGGTCCTGATGGCAAGTCCTACGAGCAGTACTTC.

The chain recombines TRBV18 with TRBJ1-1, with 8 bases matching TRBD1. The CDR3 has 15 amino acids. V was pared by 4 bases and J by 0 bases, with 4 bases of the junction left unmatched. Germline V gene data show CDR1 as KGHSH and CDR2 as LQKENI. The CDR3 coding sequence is TGTGCCAGCTCACTTAAACAGGGGGTGAACACTGAAGCTTTCTTT. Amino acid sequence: CASSLKQGVNTEAFF.

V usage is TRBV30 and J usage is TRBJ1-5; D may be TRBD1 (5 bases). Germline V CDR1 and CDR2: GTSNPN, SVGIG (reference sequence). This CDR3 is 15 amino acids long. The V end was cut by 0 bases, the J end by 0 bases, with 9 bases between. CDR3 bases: TGTGCCTGGAGTGTAGGGGCTTATAGCAATCAGCCCCAGCATTTT. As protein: CAWSVGAYSNQPQHF.

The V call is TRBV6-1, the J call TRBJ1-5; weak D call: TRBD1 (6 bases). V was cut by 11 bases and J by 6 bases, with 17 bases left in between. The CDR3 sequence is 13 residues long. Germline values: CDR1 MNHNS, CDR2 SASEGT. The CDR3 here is CALELGGGQPQHF. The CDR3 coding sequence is TGTGCCCTTGAGTTGGGAGGGGGTCAGCCCCAGCATTTT.